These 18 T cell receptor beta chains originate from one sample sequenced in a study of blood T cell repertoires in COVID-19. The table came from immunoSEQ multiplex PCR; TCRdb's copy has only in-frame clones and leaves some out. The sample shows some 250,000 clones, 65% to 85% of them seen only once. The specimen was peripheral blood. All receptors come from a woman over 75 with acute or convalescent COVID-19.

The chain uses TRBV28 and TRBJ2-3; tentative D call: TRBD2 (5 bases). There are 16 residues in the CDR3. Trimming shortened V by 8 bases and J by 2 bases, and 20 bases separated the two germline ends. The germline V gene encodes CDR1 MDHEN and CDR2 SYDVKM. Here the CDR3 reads CASRPAGRALTDTQYF. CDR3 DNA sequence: TGTGCCAGCCGGCCAGCCGGGCGGGCCCTCACAGATACGCAGTATTTT.

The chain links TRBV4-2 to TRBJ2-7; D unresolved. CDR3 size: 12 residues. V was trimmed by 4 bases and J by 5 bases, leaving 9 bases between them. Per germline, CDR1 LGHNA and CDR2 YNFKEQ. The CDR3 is CASSPNFDEQYF. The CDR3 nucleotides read TGTGCCAGCAGCCCAAACTTCGACGAGCAGTACTTC.

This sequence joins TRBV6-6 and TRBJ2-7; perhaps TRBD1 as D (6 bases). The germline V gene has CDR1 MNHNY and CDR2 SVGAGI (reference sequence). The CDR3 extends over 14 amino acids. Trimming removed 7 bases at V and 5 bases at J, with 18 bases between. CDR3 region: CASKEVQGPDEQYF. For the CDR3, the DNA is TGTGCCAGCAAGGAGGTGCAGGGGCCGGACGAGCAGTACTTC.

The CDR3 sequence is CASTLGGGATEQFF. In nucleotides, the CDR3 is TGTGCCAGCACTTTGGGCGGGGGGGCCACCGAGCAGTTCTTC. The V and J genes are TRBV9 and TRBJ2-1; TRBD2 aligns across 9 bases. The ends lost 6 bases at V and 10 bases at J; junction bases unmatched: 11. The germline V gene encodes CDR1 SGDLS and CDR2 YYNGEE. The CDR3 extends over 14 amino acids. Full variable domain (rest looked up from reference TRBV9 and TRBJ2-1): DSGVTQTPKHLITATGQRVTLRCSPRSGDLSVYWYQQSLDQGLQFLIQYYNGEERAKGNILERFSAQQFPDLHSELNLSSLELGDSALYFCASTLGGGATEQFFGPGTRLTVL.

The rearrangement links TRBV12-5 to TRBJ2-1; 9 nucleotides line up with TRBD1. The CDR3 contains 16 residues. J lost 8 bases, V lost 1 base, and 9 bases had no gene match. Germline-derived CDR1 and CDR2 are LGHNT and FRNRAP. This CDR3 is CASGLALGTGSHEQFF. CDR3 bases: TGTGCTAGTGGTTTGGCGCTGGGGACAGGGAGCCATGAGCAGTTCTTC.

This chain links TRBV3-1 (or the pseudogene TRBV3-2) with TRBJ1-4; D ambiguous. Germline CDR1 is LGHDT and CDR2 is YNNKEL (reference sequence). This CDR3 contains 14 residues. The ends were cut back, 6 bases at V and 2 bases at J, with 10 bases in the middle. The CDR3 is CASRPPGTNEKLFF. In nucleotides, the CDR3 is TGTGCCAGCAGGCCCCCCGGGACTAATGAAAAACTGTTTTTT.

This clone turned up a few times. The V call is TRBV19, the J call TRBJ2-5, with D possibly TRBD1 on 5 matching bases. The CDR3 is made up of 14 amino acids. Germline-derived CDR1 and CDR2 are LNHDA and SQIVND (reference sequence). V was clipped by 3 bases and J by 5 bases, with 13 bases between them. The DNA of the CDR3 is TGTGCCAGTAGTATCCCCCAGGGCCAGGAGACCCAGTACTTC. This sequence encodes CASSIPQGQETQYF.

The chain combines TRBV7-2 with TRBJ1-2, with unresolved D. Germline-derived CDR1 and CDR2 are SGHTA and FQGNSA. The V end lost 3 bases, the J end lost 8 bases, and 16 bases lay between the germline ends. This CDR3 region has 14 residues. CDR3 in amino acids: CASSFSTVIRGYTF. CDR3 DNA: TGTGCCAGCAGCTTCTCAACGGTGATCCGAGGCTACACCTTC.

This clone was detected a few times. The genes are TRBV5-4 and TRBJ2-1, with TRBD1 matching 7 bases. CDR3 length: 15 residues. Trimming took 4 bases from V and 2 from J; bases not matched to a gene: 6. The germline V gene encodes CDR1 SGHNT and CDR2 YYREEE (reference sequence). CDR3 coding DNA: TGTGCCAGCAGCCCGCGACAGGGACCCTACAATGAGCAGTTCTTC. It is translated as CASSPRQGPYNEQFF. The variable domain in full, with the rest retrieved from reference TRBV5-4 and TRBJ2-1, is ETGVTQSPTHLIKTRGQQVTLRCSSQSGHNTVSWYQQALGQGPQFIFQYYREEENGRGNFPPRFSGLQFPNYSSELNVNALELDDSALYLCASSPRQGPYNEQFFGPGTRLTVL.

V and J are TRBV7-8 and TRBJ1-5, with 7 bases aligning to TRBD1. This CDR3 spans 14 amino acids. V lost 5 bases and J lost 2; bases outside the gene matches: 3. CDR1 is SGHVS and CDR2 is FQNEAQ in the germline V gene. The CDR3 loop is CASSTDRGNQPQHF. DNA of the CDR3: TGTGCCAGCAGCACCGACAGGGGCAATCAGCCCCAGCATTTT. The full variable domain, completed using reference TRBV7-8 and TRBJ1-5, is GAGVSQSPRYKVAKRGQDVALRCDPISGHVSLFWYQQALGQGPEFLTYFQNEAQLDKSGLPSDRFFAERPEGSVSTLKIQRTQQEDSAVYLCASSTDRGNQPQHFGDGTRLSIL.

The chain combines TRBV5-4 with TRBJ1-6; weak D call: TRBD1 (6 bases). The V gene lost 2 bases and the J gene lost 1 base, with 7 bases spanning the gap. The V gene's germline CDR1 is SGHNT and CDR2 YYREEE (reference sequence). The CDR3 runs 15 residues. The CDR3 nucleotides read TGTGCCAGCAGCTTAGGACAGTCCTATAATTCACCCCTCCACTTT. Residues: CASSLGQSYNSPLHF.

The CDR3 reads CASSLGGSSDTQYF. The CDR3 DNA sequence: TGTGCCAGCAGCCTCGGGGGGAGCTCAGATACGCAGTATTTT. This sequence joins TRBV28 and TRBJ2-3; 7 bases map to TRBD2. In germline, CDR1 is MDHEN, CDR2 SYDVKM. The CDR3 is 14 amino acids. The V gene end was trimmed by 6 bases and the J gene end by 4 bases; junction bases not matched to a gene: 7.

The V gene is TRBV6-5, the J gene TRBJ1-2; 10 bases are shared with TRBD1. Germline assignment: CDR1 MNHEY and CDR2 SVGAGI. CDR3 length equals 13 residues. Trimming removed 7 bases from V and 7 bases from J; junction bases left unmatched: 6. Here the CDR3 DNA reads TGTGCCAGCACTGGGACAGGGGTAGGTGGCTACACCTTC. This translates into CASTGTGVGGYTF.

The CDR3: CASSFGTPNEKLFF. The CDR3 region has the DNA TGTGCCAGCAGCTTCGGGACTCCTAATGAAAAACTGTTTTTT. The chain carries TRBV7-2 and TRBJ1-4; D may be TRBD1 (5 bases). CDR1 and CDR2 from the germline V gene are SGHTA and FQGNSA. The CDR3 runs 14 residues. The V end lost 3 bases, the J end lost 3 bases, and 8 bases lay between the germline ends.

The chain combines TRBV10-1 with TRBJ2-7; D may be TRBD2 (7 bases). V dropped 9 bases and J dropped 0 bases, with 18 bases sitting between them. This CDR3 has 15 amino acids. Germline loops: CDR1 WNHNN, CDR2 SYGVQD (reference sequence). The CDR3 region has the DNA TGCGCCAGTCCCAATGGGGGGGGCCGCTCCTACGAGCAGTACTTC. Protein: CASPNGGGRSYEQYF.

The DNA of the CDR3 is TGTGCCAGCAGCCAAGATGAGCCCGAGCAGTACTTC. As protein: CASSQDEPEQYF. The chain joins TRBV14 to TRBJ2-7; D remains unclear. With 0 bases removed from V and 6 bases from J, the gap between germline ends came to 6 bases. From germline, CDR1 is SGHDN and CDR2 FVKESK. This CDR3 has 12 residues. Using reference TRBV14 and TRBJ2-7 for the parts outside the CDR3, the full variable domain is EAGVTQFPSHSVIEKGQTVTLRCDPISGHDNLYWYRRVMGKEIKFLLHFVKESKQDESGMPNNRFLAERTGGTYSTLKVQPAELEDSGVYFCASSQDEPEQYFGPGTRLTVT.

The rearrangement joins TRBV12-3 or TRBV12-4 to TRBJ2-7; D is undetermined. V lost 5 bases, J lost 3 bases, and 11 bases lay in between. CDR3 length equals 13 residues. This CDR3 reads CASSILTLYEQYF. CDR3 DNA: TGTGCCAGCAGTATTTTGACACTCTACGAGCAGTACTTC.

The CDR3 spells CASSQDRGGYEQYF. The CDR3 nucleotides are TGCGCCAGCAGTCAGGACAGGGGGGGCTACGAGCAGTACTTC. The chain joins TRBV4-1 to TRBJ2-7; 10 bases are a match to TRBD1. Germline assignment: CDR1 MGHRA and CDR2 YSYEKL. This CDR3 spans 14 amino acids. With 6 bases clipped from V and 3 bases from J, the junction kept 5 bases outside the gene matches.